These 10 T cell receptor beta chains came from one sample sequenced in a study of cytomegalovirus exposure and HLA in healthy donors. The PCR used 60 Vbeta and 13 Jbeta primers. The data were produced by immunoSEQ multiplex PCR, yet TCRdb's version contains in-frame clones alone and is incomplete. The sample consists of tens of thousands of clones, approximately 70% of them appearing once. Sequencing was performed on PBMCs. These receptors were obtained from a woman in her fifties or sixties in good health and CMV-seropositive.

The table lists this clone with a few counts. The chain links TRBV19 to TRBJ2-1; no definite D call. Trimming cost V 5 bases and J 0 bases, with 5 bases left between them. Germline values: CDR1 LNHDA, CDR2 SQIVND (reference sequence). CDR3 length equals 13 residues. The CDR3 spells CASSWSSYNEQFF. CDR3 sequence (DNA): TGTGCCAGTAGTTGGAGCTCCTACAATGAGCAGTTCTTC.

The rearrangement links TRBV29-1 to TRBJ1-5; 9 bases align to TRBD1. The CDR3 has 13 amino acids. V shed 5 bases and J 4 bases; nucleotides not matched to a gene: 3. CDR1 and CDR2 (germline): SQVTM, ANQGSEA. CDR3 loop: CSVLTGGNQPQHF. CDR3 bases: TGCAGCGTTTTGACAGGGGGAAATCAGCCCCAGCATTTT.

The rearrangement joins TRBV30 to TRBJ2-7; D gene unclear. The CDR3 runs to 14 residues. Trimming took off 0 bases at V and 2 bases at J, with 11 bases between the two ends. The V gene's germline CDR1 is GTSNPN and CDR2 SVGIG (reference sequence). In DNA form, the CDR3 reads TGTGCCTGGAGTGTCGGGTCGATCGCCTACGAGCAGTACTTC. Its translation: CAWSVGSIAYEQYF.

The chain links TRBV7-9 to TRBJ1-1; D is unclear. Germline lookup yields CDR1 SEHNR and CDR2 FQNEAQ (reference sequence). The CDR3 has 12 amino acids. Trimming removed 8 bases at V and 0 bases at J, with 7 bases between. The DNA of the CDR3 is TGTGCCAGCGGGAGACTGAACACTGAAGCTTTCTTT. This gives the protein CASGRLNTEAFF.

The rearrangement joins TRBV10-2 to TRBJ2-5; tentative D call: TRBD2 (6 bases). The V gene's germline CDR1 is WSHSY and CDR2 SAAADI. V was clipped by 7 bases and J by 3 bases, with 9 bases between them. The CDR3 is made up of 12 amino acids. In DNA form, the CDR3 reads TGCGCCAGCAAAGGAGGGAAAGAGACCCAGTACTTC. Protein product: CASKGGKETQYF.

Only one count was recorded for this clone. This chain uses TRBV19 with TRBJ2-3; TRBD2 agrees at 15 bases. The CDR3 is 13 residues long. V trimming: 10 bases; J trimming: 7 bases; junction bases outside the gene matches: 3. The germline CDR1 and CDR2 sequences are LNHDA and SQIVND (reference sequence). The CDR3 reads CANGTSGRYTQYF. The CDR3 nucleotides are TGTGCCAACGGGACTAGCGGGAGGTATACGCAGTATTTT.

The J gene is TRBJ2-5, the V gene TRBV2, with 16 bases aligning to TRBD2. Per the germline V gene, CDR1 is SNHLY and CDR2 is FYNNEI. The length of the CDR3 is 18 residues. J lost 1 base, V lost 4 bases, and 6 bases had no gene match. CDR3 sequence reads: CASSVSGLAGGFQETQYF. CDR3 sequence (DNA): TGTGCCAGCAGTGTCTCGGGACTAGCGGGGGGGTTCCAAGAGACCCAGTACTTC.

The chain couples TRBV2 to TRBJ1-5; TRBD1 agrees at 7 bases. CDR3 length: 14 amino acids. Germline-derived CDR1 and CDR2 are SNHLY and FYNNEI. J was trimmed by 2 bases and V by 7 bases; bases with no gene match: 5. CDR3 sequence: CASKTGTGNQPQHF. CDR3 DNA sequence: TGTGCCAGCAAGACAGGGACAGGCAATCAGCCCCAGCATTTT.

V is TRBV7-8 and J is TRBJ1-3; D gene uncertain. V lost 5 bases and J lost 2, with 10 bases in between. Germline assignment: CDR1 SGHVS and CDR2 FQNEAQ. The CDR3 loop spans 14 amino acids. The CDR3 protein is CASSPRLTGNTIYF. The CDR3 DNA follows: TGTGCCAGCAGCCCTCGGTTGACTGGAAACACCATATATTTT.

Remarks on this clone: Germline and junction disagree at one end, which may indicate a read error. The CDR3 DNA is TGTTCCAGCAGCTTGGCCACAGATACGCAGTATTTT. Protein sequence: CSSSLATDTQYF. The chain is built from TRBV7-9 and TRBJ2-3, with unresolved D. From germline, CDR1 is SEHNR and CDR2 FQNEAQ (reference sequence). This CDR3 region has 12 residues.